This TCR beta chain appears in the sequencing data of a study of OX40 agonist ivuxolimab in advanced cancers. Looking at the study overall: Ivuxolimab doses were 0.01, 0.1, 0.3, 1.5, 3 or 10 mg/kg every 2 weeks. The dose-escalation cohort had hepatocellular carcinoma, melanoma, renal cell or head and neck cancer. A mean age of around 63 years, range roughly 23 to 85, was recorded, and roughly 83% were male.

CDR1 is SGHTA and CDR2 is FQGTGA in the germline V gene. CDR3 length: 13 amino acids. V lost 7 bases to trimming and J lost 10 bases, with 17 bases between them. Profiling relied on immunoSEQ multiplex PCR, and the TCRdb table lists in-frame clones only, not all of them. The sample yields roughly 68,000 clones, more than 80% seen once. The TCR comes from an adult with an advanced solid tumor such as melanoma, head and neck, liver or kidney cancer. The input for sequencing was CD4+ or CD8+ T cells sorted from blood, taken in a trial of the OX40 agonist ivuxolimab. The genes are TRBV7-3 and TRBJ2-1; a weak D match, TRBD2 (6 bases). The CDR3 DNA follows: TGTGCCAGCAAAGCCCCGGAGGGAGGCGAGCAGTTCTTC. Protein: CASKAPEGGEQFF.